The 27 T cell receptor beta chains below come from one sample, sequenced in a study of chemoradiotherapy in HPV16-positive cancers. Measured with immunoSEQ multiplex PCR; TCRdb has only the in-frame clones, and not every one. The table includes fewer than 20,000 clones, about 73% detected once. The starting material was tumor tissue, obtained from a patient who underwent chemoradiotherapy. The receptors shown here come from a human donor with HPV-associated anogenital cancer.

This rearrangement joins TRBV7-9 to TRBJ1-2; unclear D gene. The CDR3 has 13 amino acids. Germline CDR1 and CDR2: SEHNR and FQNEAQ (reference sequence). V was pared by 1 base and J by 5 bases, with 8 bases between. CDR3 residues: CASSLVSTYGYTF. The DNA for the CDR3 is TGTGCCAGCAGCTTAGTTTCGACGTATGGCTACACCTTC. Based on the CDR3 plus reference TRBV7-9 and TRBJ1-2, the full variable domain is DTGVSQNPRHKITKRGQNVTFRCDPISEHNRLYWYRQTLGQGPEFLTYFQNEAQLEKSRLLSDRFSAERPKGSFSTLEIQRTEQGDSAMYLCASSLVSTYGYTFGSGTRLTVV.

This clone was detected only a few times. The DNA of the CDR3 is TGTGCCAGCAGAGGACAGGGTGGCGAAAAACTGTTTTTT. This encodes CASRGQGGEKLFF. The V and J genes are TRBV6-5 and TRBJ1-4; TRBD1 matches at 8 bases. There are 13 residues in the CDR3. The junction had 5 bases not matched to a gene; V was cut back by 6 bases and J by 8 bases. The germline V gene has CDR1 MNHEY and CDR2 SVGAGI.

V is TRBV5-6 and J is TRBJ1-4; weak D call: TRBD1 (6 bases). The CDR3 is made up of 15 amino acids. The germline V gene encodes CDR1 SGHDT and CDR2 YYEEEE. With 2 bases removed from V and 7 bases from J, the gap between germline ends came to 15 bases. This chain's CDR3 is CASSLQGLVGEKLFF. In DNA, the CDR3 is TGTGCCAGCAGCTTACAGGGACTCGTGGGTGAAAAACTGTTTTTT.

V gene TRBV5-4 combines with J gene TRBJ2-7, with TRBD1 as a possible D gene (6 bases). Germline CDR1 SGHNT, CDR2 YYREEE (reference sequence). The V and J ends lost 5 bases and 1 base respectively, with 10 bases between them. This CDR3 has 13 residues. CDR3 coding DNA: TGTGCCAGCAGTCAGGGGCGGTCCTACGAGCAGTACTTC. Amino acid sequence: CASSQGRSYEQYF.

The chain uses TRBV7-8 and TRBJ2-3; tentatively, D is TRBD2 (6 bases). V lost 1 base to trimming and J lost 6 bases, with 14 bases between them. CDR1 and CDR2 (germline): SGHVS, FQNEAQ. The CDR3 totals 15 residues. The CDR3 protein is CASSLEGTGGDTQYF. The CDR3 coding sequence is TGTGCCAGCAGCTTAGAGGGGACTGGAGGGGATACGCAGTATTTT.

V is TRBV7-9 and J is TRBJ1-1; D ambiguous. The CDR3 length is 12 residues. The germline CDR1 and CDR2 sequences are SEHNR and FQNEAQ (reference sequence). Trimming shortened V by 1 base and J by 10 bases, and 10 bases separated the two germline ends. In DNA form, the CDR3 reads TGTGCCAGCAGCTTAGAGAGGGTGGGAGCTTTCTTT. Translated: CASSLERVGAFF.

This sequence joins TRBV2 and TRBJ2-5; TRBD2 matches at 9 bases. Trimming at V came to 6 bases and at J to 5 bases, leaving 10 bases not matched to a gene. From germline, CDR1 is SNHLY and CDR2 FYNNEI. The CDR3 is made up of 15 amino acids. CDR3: CASSQRLGTSETQYF. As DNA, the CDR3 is TGTGCCAGCAGCCAAAGGTTAGGGACTAGCGAGACCCAGTACTTC. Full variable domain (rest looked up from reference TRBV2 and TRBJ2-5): EPEVTQTPSHQVTQMGQEVILRCVPISNHLYFYWYRQILGQKVEFLVSFYNNEISEKSEIFDDQFSVERPDGSNFTLKIRSTKLEDSAMYFCASSQRLGTSETQYFGPGTRLLVL.

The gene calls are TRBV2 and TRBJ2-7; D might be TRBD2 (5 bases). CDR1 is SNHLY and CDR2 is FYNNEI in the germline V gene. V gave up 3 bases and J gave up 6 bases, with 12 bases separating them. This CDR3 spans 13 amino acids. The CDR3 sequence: CASSECEGCEQYF. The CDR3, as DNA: TGTGCCAGCAGTGAGTGTGAGGGCTGCGAGCAGTACTTC.

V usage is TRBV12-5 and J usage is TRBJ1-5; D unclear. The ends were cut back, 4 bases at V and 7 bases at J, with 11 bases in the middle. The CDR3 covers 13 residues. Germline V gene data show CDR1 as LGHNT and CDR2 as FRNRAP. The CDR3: CASGWGTGQPQHF. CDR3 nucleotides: TGTGCTAGTGGTTGGGGTACCGGCCAGCCCCAGCATTTT.

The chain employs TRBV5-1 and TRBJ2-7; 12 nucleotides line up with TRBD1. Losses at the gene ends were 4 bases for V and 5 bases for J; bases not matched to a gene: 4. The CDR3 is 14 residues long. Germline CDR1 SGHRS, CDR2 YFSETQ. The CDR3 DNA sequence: TGCGCCAGCAGCCCCGGGACAGGGGGCCACGAGCAGTACTTC. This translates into CASSPGTGGHEQYF. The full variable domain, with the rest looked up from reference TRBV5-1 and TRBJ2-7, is KAGVTQTPRYLIKTRGQQVTLSCSPISGHRSVSWYQQTPGQGLQFLFEYFSETQRNKGNFPGRFSGRQFSNSRSEMNVSTLELGDSALYLCASSPGTGGHEQYFGPGTRLTVT.

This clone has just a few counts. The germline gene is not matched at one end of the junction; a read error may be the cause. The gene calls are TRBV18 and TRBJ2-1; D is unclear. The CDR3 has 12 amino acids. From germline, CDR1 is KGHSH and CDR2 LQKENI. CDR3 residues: CASSPGVGVWVF. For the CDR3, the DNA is TGTGCCAGCTCACCAGGGGTTGGTGTATGGGTCTTC.

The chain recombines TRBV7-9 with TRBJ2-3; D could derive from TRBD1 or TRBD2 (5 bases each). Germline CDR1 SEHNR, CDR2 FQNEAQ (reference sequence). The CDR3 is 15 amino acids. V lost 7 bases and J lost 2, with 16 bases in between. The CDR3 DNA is TGTGCCAGCACTACATGGGGCGGACTCACAGATACGCAGTATTTT. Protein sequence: CASTTWGGLTDTQYF.

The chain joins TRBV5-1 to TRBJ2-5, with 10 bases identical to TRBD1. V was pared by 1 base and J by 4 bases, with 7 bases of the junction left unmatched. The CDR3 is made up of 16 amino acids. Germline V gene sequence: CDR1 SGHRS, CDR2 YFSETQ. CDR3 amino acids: CASSLRTRQGAETQYF. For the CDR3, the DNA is TGCGCCAGCAGCTTGAGAACGAGACAGGGGGCAGAGACCCAGTACTTC. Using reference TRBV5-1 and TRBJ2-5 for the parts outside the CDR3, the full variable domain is KAGVTQTPRYLIKTRGQQVTLSCSPISGHRSVSWYQQTPGQGLQFLFEYFSETQRNKGNFPGRFSGRQFSNSRSEMNVSTLELGDSALYLCASSLRTRQGAETQYFGPGTRLLVL.

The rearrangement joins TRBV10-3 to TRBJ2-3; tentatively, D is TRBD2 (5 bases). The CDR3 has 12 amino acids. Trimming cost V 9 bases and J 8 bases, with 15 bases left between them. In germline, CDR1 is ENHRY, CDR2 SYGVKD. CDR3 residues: CAIAAEAGTQYF. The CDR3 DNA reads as TGTGCCATAGCGGCGGAGGCAGGTACGCAGTATTTT.

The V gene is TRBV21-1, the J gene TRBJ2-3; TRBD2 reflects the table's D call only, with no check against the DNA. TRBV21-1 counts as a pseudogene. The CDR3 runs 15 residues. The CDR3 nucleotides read TGTGCCAGCGGGGGACTAGCGGAGACCACAGATACGCAGTATTTT. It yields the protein CASGGLAETTDTQYF.

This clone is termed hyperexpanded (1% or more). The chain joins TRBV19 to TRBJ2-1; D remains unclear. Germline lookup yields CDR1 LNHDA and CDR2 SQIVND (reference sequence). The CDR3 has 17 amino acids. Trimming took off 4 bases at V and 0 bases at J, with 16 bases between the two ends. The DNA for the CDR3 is TGTGCCAGTAGTACCACCATAAGCTCTAGCTCCTACAATGAGCAGTTCTTC. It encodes CASSTTISSSSYNEQFF.

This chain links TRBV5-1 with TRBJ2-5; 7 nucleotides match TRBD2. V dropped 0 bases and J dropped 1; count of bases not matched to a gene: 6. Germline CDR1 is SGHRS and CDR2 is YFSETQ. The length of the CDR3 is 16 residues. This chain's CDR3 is CASSLGVSGSQETQYF. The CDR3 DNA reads TGCGCCAGCAGCTTGGGAGTTAGCGGGTCCCAAGAGACCCAGTACTTC.

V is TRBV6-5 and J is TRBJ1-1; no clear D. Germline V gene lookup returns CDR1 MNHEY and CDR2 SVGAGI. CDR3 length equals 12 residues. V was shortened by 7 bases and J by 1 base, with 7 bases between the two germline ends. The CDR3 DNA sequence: TGTGCCAGCATGGTCGGGAACACTGAAGCTTTCTTT. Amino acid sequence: CASMVGNTEAFF.

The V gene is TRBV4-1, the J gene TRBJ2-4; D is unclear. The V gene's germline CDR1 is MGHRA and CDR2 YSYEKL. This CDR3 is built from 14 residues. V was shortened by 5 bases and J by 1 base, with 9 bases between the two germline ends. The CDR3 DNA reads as TGCGCCAGCAGCGGGGTCGGGGCCAAAAACATTCAGTACTTC. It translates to CASSGVGAKNIQYF.

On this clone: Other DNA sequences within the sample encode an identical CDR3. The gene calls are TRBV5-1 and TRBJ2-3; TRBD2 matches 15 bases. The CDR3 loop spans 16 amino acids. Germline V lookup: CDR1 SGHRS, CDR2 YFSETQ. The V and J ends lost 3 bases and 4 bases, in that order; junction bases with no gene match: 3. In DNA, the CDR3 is TGCGCCAGCAGCTGGACTAGCGGGGGGGTCGCAGATACGCAGTATTTT. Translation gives CASSWTSGGVADTQYF.

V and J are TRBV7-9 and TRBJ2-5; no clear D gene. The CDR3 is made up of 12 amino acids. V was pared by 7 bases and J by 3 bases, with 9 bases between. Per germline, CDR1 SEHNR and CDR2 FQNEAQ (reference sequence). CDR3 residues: CASKVNEETQYF. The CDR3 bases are TGTGCCAGCAAGGTAAACGAAGAGACCCAGTACTTC.

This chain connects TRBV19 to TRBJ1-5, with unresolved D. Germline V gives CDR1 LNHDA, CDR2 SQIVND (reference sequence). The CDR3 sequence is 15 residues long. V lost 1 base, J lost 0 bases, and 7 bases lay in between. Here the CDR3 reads CASSIVGISNQPQHF. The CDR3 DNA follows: TGTGCCAGTAGTATAGTAGGTATTAGCAATCAGCCCCAGCATTTT.

CDR3 amino acids: CASSSLTYEQYF. As DNA, the CDR3 is TGTGCCAGCAGCTCACTAACCTACGAGCAGTACTTC. The genes are TRBV7-6 and TRBJ2-5, with D uncertain. Matching the DNA end better, TRBJ2-7 makes the J call doubtful. Germline V gives CDR1 SGHVS, CDR2 FNYEAQ. The length of the CDR3 is 12 residues.

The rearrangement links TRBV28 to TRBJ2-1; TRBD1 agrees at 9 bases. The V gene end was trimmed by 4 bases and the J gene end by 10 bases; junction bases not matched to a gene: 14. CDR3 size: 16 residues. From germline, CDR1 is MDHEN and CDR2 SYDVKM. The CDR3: CASSSRLGQGTVEQFF. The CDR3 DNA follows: TGTGCCAGCAGTTCCAGGCTGGGACAGGGAACGGTCGAGCAGTTCTTC.

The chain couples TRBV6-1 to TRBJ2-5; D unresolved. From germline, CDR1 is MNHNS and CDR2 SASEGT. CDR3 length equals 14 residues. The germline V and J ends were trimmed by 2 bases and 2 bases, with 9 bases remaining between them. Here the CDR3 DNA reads TGTGCCAGCAGTGAATATGGCGGACAAGAGACCCAGTACTTC. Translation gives CASSEYGGQETQYF.

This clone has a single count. CDR3 in amino acids: CASSKRQGAYGEAFF. CDR3 bases: TGTGCCAGTAGTAAACGACAGGGGGCTTACGGTGAAGCTTTCTTT. J is TRBJ1-1 and V is TRBV19, with 10 positions matching TRBD1. Germline lookup yields CDR1 LNHDA and CDR2 SQIVND (reference sequence). The V segment lost 4 bases and the J segment 7 bases; nucleotides outside the gene matches: 9. There are 15 residues in the CDR3.

CDR3 region: CASSARGGNSPLHF. The CDR3 DNA is TGTGCCAGCAGCGCGCGAGGGGGCAATTCACCCCTCCACTTT. V gene TRBV7-3 combines with J gene TRBJ1-6, with 7 bases aligning to TRBD1. In germline, CDR1 is SGHTA, CDR2 FQGTGA. CDR3 length: 14 residues. The J segment lost 7 bases and the V segment lost 5 bases, leaving 5 bases of the junction unmatched.